The 7 T cell receptor beta chains presented below share a single source sample, sequenced in a study of cytomegalovirus exposure and HLA in healthy donors. PCR used 60 Vbeta primers and 13 Jbeta primers. Repertoires were generated with immunoSEQ multiplex PCR, while TCRdb's copy carries only in-frame clones and drops some. Here the sample spans 75,000 to 100,000 clones, more than 60% being singletons. Sequenced input: PBMCs. The source is a man aged 18 to 29 in good health and CMV-seropositive.

There are a few counts of this clone. V and J are TRBV29-1 and TRBJ2-1, with TRBD1 as a possible D gene (6 bases). CDR1 is SQVTM, CDR2 ANQGSEA, per germline. Trimming pared 4 bases from V and 4 bases from J, leaving 17 bases between. This CDR3 has 15 residues. The CDR3 is CSVGDNLYSYNEQFF. The CDR3 DNA is TGCAGCGTTGGGGACAACCTATACTCTTACAATGAGCAGTTCTTC.

In its sample, this clone was seen a few times. The V and J genes are TRBV5-1 and TRBJ2-4, with 10 bases fitting TRBD1. Germline V lookup: CDR1 SGHRS, CDR2 YFSETQ. J lost 8 bases, V lost 0 bases, and 2 bases had no gene match. This CDR3 contains 14 residues. CDR3 region: CASSLGTGGDIQYF. CDR3 nucleotides: TGCGCCAGCAGCTTGGGGACAGGGGGTGACATTCAGTACTTC. The whole variable domain, remainder taken from reference TRBV5-1 and TRBJ2-4, is KAGVTQTPRYLIKTRGQQVTLSCSPISGHRSVSWYQQTPGQGLQFLFEYFSETQRNKGNFPGRFSGRQFSNSRSEMNVSTLELGDSALYLCASSLGTGGDIQYFGAGTRLSVL.

The CDR3 region is CAWSVGRGVSGNTIYF. Here the CDR3 DNA reads TGTGCCTGGAGTGTCGGCAGGGGGGTATCTGGAAACACCATATATTTT. V is TRBV30 and J is TRBJ1-3; 7 bases are shared with TRBD1. The junction had 6 bases not matched to a gene; V was cut back by 0 bases and J by 1 base. The CDR3 runs 16 residues. Germline assignment: CDR1 GTSNPN and CDR2 SVGIG (reference sequence).

This sequence joins TRBV4-1 and TRBJ1-4; D might be TRBD1 (6 bases). The V end was cut by 1 base, the J end by 7 bases, with 19 bases between. CDR3 length: 17 residues. Germline CDR1 MGHRA, CDR2 YSYEKL. The DNA for the CDR3 is TGCGCCAGCAGCCAAGCCTTTCAGGGGCGGAGTGTTGAAAAACTGTTTTTT. Protein: CASSQAFQGRSVEKLFF.

This clone was observed a handful of times. V and J are TRBV7-6 and TRBJ1-6, with a possible D match to TRBD1 (6 bases). The V and J ends lost 1 base and 4 bases respectively, with 8 bases between them. The germline V gene encodes CDR1 SGHVS and CDR2 FNYEAQ. The CDR3 has 15 amino acids. For the CDR3, the DNA is TGTGCCAGCAGCTTAGTGGACAGTTATAATTCACCCCTCCACTTT. Translating gives CASSLVDSYNSPLHF.

The chain uses TRBV11-3 and TRBJ2-3; a weak D match, TRBD1 (5 bases). V gave up 0 bases and J gave up 4 bases, with 14 bases separating them. From germline, CDR1 is SGHNT and CDR2 YENEEA. The CDR3 is 16 residues long. The CDR3 region has the DNA TGTGCCAGCAGCTTAGAAGGCAGGGTTTGGTCAGATACGCAGTATTTT. Its translation is CASSLEGRVWSDTQYF.

For this clone: The junction shows a germline mismatch at one end, possibly a read error. The chain joins TRBV7-9 to TRBJ2-3; unclear D gene. Germline V gene data show CDR1 as SEHNR and CDR2 as FQNEAQ (reference sequence). The CDR3 covers 12 residues. In DNA form, the CDR3 reads TGTTCCAGCAGCTTAGTATCCCATACGCAGTATTTT. Translated: CSSSLVSHTQYF.